These T cell receptor beta chains were read from a single sample in a study of T cell changes during pregnancy in multiple sclerosis. Using immunoSEQ multiplex PCR, the repertoire was profiled, and TCRdb retains in-frame clones only, with some absent. The sample carries tens of thousands of clones, roughly 89% recorded once. Sequenced here: CD4+ T cells from peripheral blood mononuclear cells, sampled in the third trimester of pregnancy. Receptors originate from a female donor in good health, enrolled as a control in a pregnancy study. Each CDR3 is given with its conserved first and last residue. The order of the fields is J gene, V gene, clone size, CDR3 length, D gene, CDR3 DNA, CDR3 protein. D genes are given only for firm matches. Size is stated for part of the rows, as once, few or many counts, or as a class when the clone is expanded.

>TRBJ1-5|TRBV2|NA|14|NA
TGTGCCAGCAGTGATAGGACAGCAAATCAGCCCCAGCATTTT
CASSDRTANQPQHF
>TRBJ2-7|TRBV11-2|NA|15|NA
TGTGCCAGCAGCTCCCGTAGTAGCGGCAACTACGAGCAGTACTTC
CASSSRSSGNYEQYF
>TRBJ1-6|TRBV6-4|NA|15|NA
TGTGCCAGCAGGGTCCTGAGCTCCTATAATTCACCCCTCCACTTT
CASRVLSSYNSPLHF
>TRBJ2-4|TRBV6-5|once|14|NA
TGTGCCAGCAGTCTTGGACAGTACAAAAACATTCAGTACTTC
CASSLGQYKNIQYF
>TRBJ1-4|TRBV5-5|NA|16|TRBD1
TGTGCCAGCAGCAGGACAGGGGGGGCCTCTAATGAAAAACTGTTTTTT
CASSRTGGASNEKLFF
>TRBJ2-7|TRBV18|NA|15|TRBD1
TGTGCCAGCTCACCTCTGGACAGGGGGGGCTACGAGCAGTACTTC
CASSPLDRGGYEQYF
>TRBJ2-7|TRBV11-2|NA|15|NA
TGTGCCAGCAGCCACCCCAGCAGGGTCCCCTACGAGCAGTACTTC
CASSHPSRVPYEQYF
>TRBJ2-5|TRBV19|NA|13|NA
TGTGCCAGTAGTGATACAGGGAGTGAGACCCAGTACTTC
CASSDTGSETQYF
>TRBJ2-1|TRBV2|NA|14|NA
TGTGCCAGCCATTCCGTAGGGGGGGGCAATGAGCAGTTCTTC
CASHSVGGGNEQFF
>TRBJ1-1|TRBV28|NA|15|NA
TGTGCCAGCAGTTCGAGTTGGGGAGCGAACACTGAAGCTTTCTTT
CASSSSWGANTEAFF
>TRBJ1-1|TRBV5-1|NA|16|NA
TGCGCCAGCAGCTCACTATCCAGGGGCACCAGGACTGAAGCTTTCTTT
CASSSLSRGTRTEAFF
>TRBJ2-2|TRBV4-1|NA|16|NA
TGCGCCAGCAGCCAAGATTGGCCGGGGTTCACCGGGGAGCTGTTTTTT
CASSQDWPGFTGELFF
>TRBJ2-7|TRBV7-8|NA|16|TRBD2
TGTGCCAGCAGCTCTGGGACTAGCGGGATCTCCTACGAGCAGTACTTC
CASSSGTSGISYEQYF
>TRBJ1-3|TRBV9|NA|14|NA
TGTGCCAGCAGCGTGGTGGCGGGGGCTGACACCATATATTTT
CASSVVAGADTIYF
>TRBJ1-2|TRBV19|NA|15|TRBD1
TGTGCCAGTAGTATAATCTCAGGGGGCTCCTATGGCTACACCTTC
CASSIISGGSYGYTF
>TRBJ1-4|TRBV7-2|NA|16|NA
TGTGCCAGCAGCTATAAGTCTACCGGGGCTAATGAAAAACTGTTTTTT
CASSYKSTGANEKLFF
>TRBJ1-2|TRBV4-3|NA|15|TRBD1
TGCGCCAGCAGCCGCACAGGGGAAGCTAACTATGGCTACACCTTC
CASSRTGEANYGYTF
>TRBJ1-4|TRBV6-1|NA|14|TRBD1
TGTGCCAGCAGTCCCGGGACAGGGGGCGAAAAACTGTTTTTT
CASSPGTGGEKLFF
>TRBJ2-1|TRBV7-9|NA|14|NA
TGTGCCAGCAGCCGAACAGGGGAGGTCAATGAGCAGTTCTTC
CASSRTGEVNEQFF
>TRBJ2-1|TRBV28|NA|14|TRBD2
TGTGCCAGCTCCGGGACTAGATTCTACAATGAGCAGTTCTTC
CASSGTRFYNEQFF
>TRBJ2-1|TRBV4-2|few|14|TRBD2
TGTGCCAGCAGCCAAGATCACGGCGGGGGGCTGGAGTTCTTC
CASSQDHGGGLEFF
>TRBJ2-1|TRBV13|NA|18|TRBD2
TGTGCCAGCAGCCGACGTGGGGGACTAGCGGGAGGTCAGAATGAGCAGTTCTTC
CASSRRGGLAGGQNEQFF
>TRBJ2-3|TRBV7-2|NA|12|TRBD2
TGTGCCAGCAGCTTCTCCGGGACTAGGATGTATTTT
CASSFSGTRMYF
>TRBJ2-1|TRBV5-1|NA|17|TRBD2
TGCGCCAGCAGCTCGCTACTAGCGGGGGTTACCTACAATGAGCAGTTCTTC
CASSSLLAGVTYNEQFF
>TRBJ1-1|TRBV6-1|NA|15|TRBD1
TGTGCCAGCAGTGATAGAACAGGGGTTCTGGCTGAAGCTTTCTTT
CASSDRTGVLAEAFF
>TRBJ1-2|TRBV11-1|NA|17|TRBD1
TGTGCCAGCAGCCCCCGGGACAGGGGGGGATCGGGCTATGGCTACACCTTC
CASSPRDRGGSGYGYTF
>TRBJ2-3|TRBV5-1|few|15|NA
TGCGCCAGCAGCTTGGAAGCGCCGTACACAGATACGCAGTATTTT
CASSLEAPYTDTQYF
>TRBJ2-3|TRBV7-9|NA|17|TRBD2
TGTGCCAGCAGCTTACAACCTTCGGGAGGGTTAGGAGATACGCAGTATTTT
CASSLQPSGGLGDTQYF
>TRBJ2-6|TRBV7-2|once|15|NA
TGTGCCAGCAGCTTGGAAAAGGACTGGGCCAACGTCCTGACTTTC
CASSLEKDWANVLTF
>TRBJ2-3|TRBV20-1|NA|11|NA
TGCAGTGCAGAAGACACCCCCTGGCAGTATTTT
CSAEDTPWQYF
>TRBJ2-3|TRBV6-5|once|12|NA
TGTGCCAGCAGCAGGGGTACAGATACGCAGTATTTT
CASSRGTDTQYF
>TRBJ2-6|TRBV19|NA|14|NA
TGTGCCAGTAGTACCAACTCTGGGGCCAACGTCCTGACTTTC
CASSTNSGANVLTF
>TRBJ2-5|TRBV4-1|NA|16|TRBD1
TGCGCCAGCAGCCAAACTCCAGGGGGCGTTGTGGAGACCCAGTACTTC
CASSQTPGGVVETQYF
>TRBJ1-1|TRBV4-3|NA|19|NA
TGCGCCAGCAGCCAAGGGGCCCACAGGGTAGGTGGGGAGAACACTGAAGCTTTCTTT
CASSQGAHRVGGENTEAFF
>TRBJ2-1|TRBV2|NA|15|TRBD2
TGTGCCAGCAGTGAATCGCTTAGCGGGATGGCGGAGCAGTTCTTC
CASSESLSGMAEQFF
>TRBJ2-3|TRBV5-8|NA|15|TRBD1
TGTGCCAGCAGCCTCTACAGGGGGCTTACAGATACGCAGTATTTT
CASSLYRGLTDTQYF
>TRBJ2-7|TRBV28|NA|15|TRBD2
TGTGCCAGCAGTTATGGCCTAGCGGCCTCCTACGAGCAGTACTTC
CASSYGLAASYEQYF
>TRBJ2-5|TRBV7-2|NA|12|NA
TGTGCCAGCAGCTTACTAGCGGAGACCCAGTACTTC
CASSLLAETQYF
>TRBJ2-7|TRBV18|NA|15|NA
TGTGCCAGCTCACCACAGCGGGTTGGGGCCTACGAGCAGTACTTC
CASSPQRVGAYEQYF
>TRBJ2-5|TRBV5-1|NA|17|NA
TGCGCCAGCAGCCCCAGCCATGGGACGTATCGGGGGGAGACCCAGTACTTC
CASSPSHGTYRGETQYF
>TRBJ2-3|TRBV10-3|NA|16|NA
TGTGCCATCAGCGACAAGTGGCTCACTAGCACAGATACGCAGTATTTT
CAISDKWLTSTDTQYF
>TRBJ2-7|TRBV30|few|15|TRBD2
TGTGCCTGGAGCCTAACTAGCGGGAGTGGGTACGAGCAGTACTTC
CAWSLTSGSGYEQYF
>TRBJ1-5|TRBV9|NA|19|NA
TGTGCCAGCAGCCCGTCGGACCCGCGGGACCAGTTTAGCAATCAGCCCCAGCATTTT
CASSPSDPRDQFSNQPQHF
>TRBJ2-1|TRBV7-2|once|14|NA
TGTGCCAGCAGCTTAGAGGGACTCCTCGATGAGCAGTTCTTC
CASSLEGLLDEQFF
>TRBJ2-1|TRBV7-2|NA|18|TRBD2
TGTGCCAGCAGCCCGACTAGCGGGGGGCCGAGCTCCTACAATGAGCAGTTCTTC
CASSPTSGGPSSYNEQFF
>TRBJ2-5|TRBV29-1|NA|14|NA
TGCAGCGTTAAATTACTCAGGGGGGTGGAGACCCAGTACTTC
CSVKLLRGVETQYF
>TRBJ2-3|TRBV18|NA|15|TRBD2
TGTGCCAGCTCAACCCGAGGCGGGGGAACAGATACGCAGTATTTT
CASSTRGGGTDTQYF